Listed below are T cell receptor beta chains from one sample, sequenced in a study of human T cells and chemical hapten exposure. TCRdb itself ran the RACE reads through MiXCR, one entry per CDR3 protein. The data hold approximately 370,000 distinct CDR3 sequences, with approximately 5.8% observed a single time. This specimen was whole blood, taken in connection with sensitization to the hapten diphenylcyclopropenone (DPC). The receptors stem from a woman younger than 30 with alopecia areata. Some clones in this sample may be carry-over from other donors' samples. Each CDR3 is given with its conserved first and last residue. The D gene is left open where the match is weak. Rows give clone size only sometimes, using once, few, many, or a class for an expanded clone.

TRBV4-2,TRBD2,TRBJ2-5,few,CASSHPSGGPQETQYF,TGTGCCAGCAGCCATCCCAGCGGGGGGCCTCAAGAGACCCAGTACTTC
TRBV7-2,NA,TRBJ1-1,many,CASSLARRGRDTEAFF,TGTGCCAGCAGCTTAGCAAGGAGGGGAAGGGACACTGAAGCTTTCTTT
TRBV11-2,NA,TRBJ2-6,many,CASSPPLKSSGANVLTF,TGTGCCAGCAGCCCACCCCTCAAGAGCTCTGGGGCCAACGTCCTGACTTTC
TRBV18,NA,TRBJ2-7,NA,CASSTREGDNYEQYF,TGTGCCAGCTCAACCCGGGAAGGGGATAACTACGAGCAGTACTTC
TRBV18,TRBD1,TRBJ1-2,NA,CASSPREGGVSNYGYTF,TGTGCCAGCTCGCCGCGCGAAGGGGGCGTTAGTAACTATGGCTACACCTTC
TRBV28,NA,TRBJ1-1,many,CASREADRVNTEAFF,TGTGCCAGCAGGGAGGCAGACAGAGTGAACACTGAAGCTTTCTTT
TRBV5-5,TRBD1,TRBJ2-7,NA,CASSLEGRGWYEQYF,TGTGCCAGCAGCTTGGAAGGCAGGGGGTGGTACGAGCAGTACTTC
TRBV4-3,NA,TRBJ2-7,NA,CASSQAGYYEQYF,TGCGCCAGCAGCCAAGCGGGGTACTACGAGCAGTACTTC
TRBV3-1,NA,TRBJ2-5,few,CASSLPRGRETQYF,TGTGCCAGCAGTCTCCCTAGAGGCCGAGAGACCCAGTACTTC
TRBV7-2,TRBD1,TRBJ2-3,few,CASSRDRGLPDTQYF,TGTGCCAGCAGCCGGGACAGGGGTCTCCCAGATACGCAGTATTTT